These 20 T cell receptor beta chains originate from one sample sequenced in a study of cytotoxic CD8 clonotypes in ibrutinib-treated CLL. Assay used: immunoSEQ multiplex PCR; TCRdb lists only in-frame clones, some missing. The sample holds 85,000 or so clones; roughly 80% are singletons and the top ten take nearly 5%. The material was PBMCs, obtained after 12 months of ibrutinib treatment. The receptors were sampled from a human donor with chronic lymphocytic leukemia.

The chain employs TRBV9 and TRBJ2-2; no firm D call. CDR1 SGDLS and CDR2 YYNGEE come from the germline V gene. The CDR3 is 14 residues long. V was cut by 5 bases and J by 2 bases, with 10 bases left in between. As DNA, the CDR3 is TGTGCCAGCAGACCCTTACCAAACACCGGGGAGCTGTTTTTT. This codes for CASRPLPNTGELFF.

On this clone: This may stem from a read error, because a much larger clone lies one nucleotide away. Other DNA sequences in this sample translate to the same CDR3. The CDR3 is CASRGGETQYF. Here the CDR3 DNA reads TGTGCCAGCAGAGGGGGGGAGACCCAGTACTTC. This chain links TRBV27 with TRBJ2-5; either TRBD1 or TRBD2 may fit D (6 bases each). The V gene lost 6 bases and the J gene lost 5 bases, with 7 bases spanning the gap. The CDR3 totals 11 residues. CDR1 is MNHEY, CDR2 SMNVEV, per germline (reference sequence).

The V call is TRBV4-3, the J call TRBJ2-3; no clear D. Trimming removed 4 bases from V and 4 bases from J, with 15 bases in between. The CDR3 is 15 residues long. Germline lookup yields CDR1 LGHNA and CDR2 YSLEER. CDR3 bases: TGCGCCAGCAGCCCAGACTCAGTGCCCCCAGATACGCAGTATTTT. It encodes CASSPDSVPPDTQYF.

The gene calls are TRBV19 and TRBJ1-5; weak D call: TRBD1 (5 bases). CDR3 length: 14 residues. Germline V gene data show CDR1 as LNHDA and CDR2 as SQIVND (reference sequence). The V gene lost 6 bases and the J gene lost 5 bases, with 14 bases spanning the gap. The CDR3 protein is CASSRDSAYQPQHF. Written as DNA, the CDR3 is TGTGCCAGTAGCCGCGACAGTGCCTATCAGCCCCAGCATTTT.

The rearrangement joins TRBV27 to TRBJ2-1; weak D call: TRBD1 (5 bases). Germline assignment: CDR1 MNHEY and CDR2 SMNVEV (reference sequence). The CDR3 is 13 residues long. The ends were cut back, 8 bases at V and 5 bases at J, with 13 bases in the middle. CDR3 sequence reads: CASGRADHNEQFF. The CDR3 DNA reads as TGTGCCAGCGGCAGGGCGGACCACAATGAGCAGTTCTTC.

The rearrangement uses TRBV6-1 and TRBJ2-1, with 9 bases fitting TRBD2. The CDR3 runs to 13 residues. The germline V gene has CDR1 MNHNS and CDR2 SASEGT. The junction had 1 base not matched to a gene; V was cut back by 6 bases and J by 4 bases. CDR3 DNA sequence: TGTGCCAGCAGACTAGCGGGTTACAATGAGCAGTTCTTC. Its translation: CASRLAGYNEQFF.

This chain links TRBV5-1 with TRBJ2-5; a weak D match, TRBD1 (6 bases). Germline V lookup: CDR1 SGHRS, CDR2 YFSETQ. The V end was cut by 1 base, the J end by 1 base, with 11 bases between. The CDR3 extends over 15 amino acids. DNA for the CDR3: TGCGCCAGCAGCTTGCGGACAGAACCCCAAGAGACCCAGTACTTC. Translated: CASSLRTEPQETQYF.

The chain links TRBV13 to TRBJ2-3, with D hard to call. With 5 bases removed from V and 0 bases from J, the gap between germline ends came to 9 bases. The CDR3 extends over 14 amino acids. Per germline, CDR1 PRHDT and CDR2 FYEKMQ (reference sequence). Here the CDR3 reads CASSLSSSTDTQYF. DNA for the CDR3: TGTGCCAGCAGCCTCTCCTCTAGCACAGATACGCAGTATTTT.

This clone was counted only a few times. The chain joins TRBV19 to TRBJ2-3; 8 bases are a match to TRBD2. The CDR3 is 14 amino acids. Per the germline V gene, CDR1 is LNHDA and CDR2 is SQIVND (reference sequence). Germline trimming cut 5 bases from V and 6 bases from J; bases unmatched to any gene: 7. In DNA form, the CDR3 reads TGTGCCAGTAGTGATCGGGGGGGCCGGGATACGCAGTATTTT. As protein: CASSDRGGRDTQYF. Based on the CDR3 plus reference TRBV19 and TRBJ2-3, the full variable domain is DGGITQSPKYLFRKEGQNVTLSCEQNLNHDAMYWYRQDPGQGLRLIYYSQIVNDFQKGDIAEGYSVSREKKESFPLTVTSAQKNPTAFYLCASSDRGGRDTQYFGPGTRLTVL.

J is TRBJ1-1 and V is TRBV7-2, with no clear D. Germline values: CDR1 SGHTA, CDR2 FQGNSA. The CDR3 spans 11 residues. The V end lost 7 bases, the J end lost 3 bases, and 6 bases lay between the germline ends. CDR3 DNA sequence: TGTGCCAGCACCCGCTACACTGAAGCTTTCTTT. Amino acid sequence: CASTRYTEAFF. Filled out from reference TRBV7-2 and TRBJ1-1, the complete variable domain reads GAGVSQSPSNKVTEKGKDVELRCDPISGHTALYWYRQSLGQGLEFLIYFQGNSAPDKSGLPSDRFSAERTGGSVSTLTIQRTQQEDSAVYLCASTRYTEAFFGQGTRLTVV.

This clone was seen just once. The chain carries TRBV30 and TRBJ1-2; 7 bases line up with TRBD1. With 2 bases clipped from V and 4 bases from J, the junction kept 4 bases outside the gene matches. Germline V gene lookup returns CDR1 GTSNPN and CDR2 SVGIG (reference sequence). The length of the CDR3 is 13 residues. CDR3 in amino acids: CAWSRTGSYGYTF. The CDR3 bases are TGTGCCTGGAGTAGGACAGGCTCCTATGGCTACACCTTC.

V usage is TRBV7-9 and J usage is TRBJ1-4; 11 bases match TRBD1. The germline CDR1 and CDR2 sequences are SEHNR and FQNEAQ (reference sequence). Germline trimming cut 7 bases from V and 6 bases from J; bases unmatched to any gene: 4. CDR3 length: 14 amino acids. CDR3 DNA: TGTGCCAGCACCCCGGGACAGGGGGATGAAAAACTGTTTTTT. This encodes CASTPGQGDEKLFF.

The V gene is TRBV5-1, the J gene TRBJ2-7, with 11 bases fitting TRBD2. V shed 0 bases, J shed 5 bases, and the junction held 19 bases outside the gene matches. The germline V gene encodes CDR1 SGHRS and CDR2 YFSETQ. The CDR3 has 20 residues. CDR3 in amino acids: CASSLAPVSGGAPFIHEQYF. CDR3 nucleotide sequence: TGCGCCAGCAGCTTGGCCCCGGTTAGCGGGGGGGCACCTTTTATCCACGAGCAGTACTTC.

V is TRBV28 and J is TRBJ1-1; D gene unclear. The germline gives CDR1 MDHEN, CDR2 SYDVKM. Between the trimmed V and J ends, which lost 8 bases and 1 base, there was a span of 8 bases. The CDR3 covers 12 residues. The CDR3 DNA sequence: TGTGCCAGCCTGGAGCAGAACACTGAAGCTTTCTTT. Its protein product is CASLEQNTEAFF.

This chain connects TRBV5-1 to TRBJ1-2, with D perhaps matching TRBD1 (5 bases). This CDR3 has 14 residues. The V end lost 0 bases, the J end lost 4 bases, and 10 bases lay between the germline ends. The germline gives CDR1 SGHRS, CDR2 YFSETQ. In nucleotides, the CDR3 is TGCGCCAGCAGCTTGGGCGGGACGCCCTATGGCTACACCTTC. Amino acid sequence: CASSLGGTPYGYTF.

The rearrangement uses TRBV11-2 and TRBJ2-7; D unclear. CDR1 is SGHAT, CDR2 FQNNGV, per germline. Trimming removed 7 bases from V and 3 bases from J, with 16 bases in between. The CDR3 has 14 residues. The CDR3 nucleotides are TGTGCCAGCACCCCCACGACGCCAAACTACGAGCAGTACTTC. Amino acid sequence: CASTPTTPNYEQYF.

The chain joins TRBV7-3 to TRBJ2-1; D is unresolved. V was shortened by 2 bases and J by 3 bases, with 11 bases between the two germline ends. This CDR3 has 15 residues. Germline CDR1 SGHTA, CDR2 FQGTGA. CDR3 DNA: TGTGCCAGCAGCTTATCCGGACCATTCTACAATGAGCAGTTCTTC. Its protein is CASSLSGPFYNEQFF.

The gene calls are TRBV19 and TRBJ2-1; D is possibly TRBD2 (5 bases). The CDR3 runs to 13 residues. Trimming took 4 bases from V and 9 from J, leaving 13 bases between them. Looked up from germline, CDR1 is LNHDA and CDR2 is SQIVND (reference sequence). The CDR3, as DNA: TGTGCCAGTAGTACCACTAGTTGGGTTGAGCAGTTCTTC. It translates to CASSTTSWVEQFF. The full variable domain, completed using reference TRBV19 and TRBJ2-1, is DGGITQSPKYLFRKEGQNVTLSCEQNLNHDAMYWYRQDPGQGLRLIYYSQIVNDFQKGDIAEGYSVSREKKESFPLTVTSAQKNPTAFYLCASSTTSWVEQFFGPGTRLTVL.

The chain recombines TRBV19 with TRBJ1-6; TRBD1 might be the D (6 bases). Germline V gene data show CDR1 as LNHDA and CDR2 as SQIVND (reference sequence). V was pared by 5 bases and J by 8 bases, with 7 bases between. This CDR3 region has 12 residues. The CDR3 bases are TGTGCCAGTAGTGGACAGCATTCACCCCTCCACTTT. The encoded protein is CASSGQHSPLHF.

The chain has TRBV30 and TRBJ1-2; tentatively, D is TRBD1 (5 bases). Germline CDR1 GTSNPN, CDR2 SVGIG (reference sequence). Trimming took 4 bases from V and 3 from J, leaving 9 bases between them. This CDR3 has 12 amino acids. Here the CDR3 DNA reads TGTGCCTGGAATCCGGGGGACTATGGCTACACCTTC. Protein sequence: CAWNPGDYGYTF. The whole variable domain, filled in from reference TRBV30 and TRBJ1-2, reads SQTIHQWPATLVQPVGSPLSLECTVEGTSNPNLYWYRQAAGRGLQLLFYSVGIGQISSEVPQNLSASRPQDRQFILSSKKLLLSDSGFYLCAWNPGDYGYTFGSGTRLTVV.